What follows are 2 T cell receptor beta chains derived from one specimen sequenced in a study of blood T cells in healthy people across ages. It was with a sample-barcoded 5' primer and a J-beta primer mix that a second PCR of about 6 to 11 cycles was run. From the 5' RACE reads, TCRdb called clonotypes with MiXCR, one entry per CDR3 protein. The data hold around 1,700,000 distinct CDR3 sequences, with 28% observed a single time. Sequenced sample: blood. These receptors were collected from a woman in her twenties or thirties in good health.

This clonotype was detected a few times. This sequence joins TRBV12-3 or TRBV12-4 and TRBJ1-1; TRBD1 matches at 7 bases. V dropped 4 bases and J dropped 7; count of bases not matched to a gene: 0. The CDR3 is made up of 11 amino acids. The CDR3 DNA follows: TGTGCCAGCAGTTGGGACAGTGAAGCTTTCTTT. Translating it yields CASSWDSEAFF.

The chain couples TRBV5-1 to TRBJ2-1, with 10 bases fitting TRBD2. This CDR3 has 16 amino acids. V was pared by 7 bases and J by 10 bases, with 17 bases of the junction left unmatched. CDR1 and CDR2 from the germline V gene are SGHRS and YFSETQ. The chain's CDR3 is CASGIRPVDSGGEQFF. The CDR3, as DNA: TGCGCCAGCGGCATCCGGCCGGTGGATAGCGGGGGGGAGCAGTTCTTC.